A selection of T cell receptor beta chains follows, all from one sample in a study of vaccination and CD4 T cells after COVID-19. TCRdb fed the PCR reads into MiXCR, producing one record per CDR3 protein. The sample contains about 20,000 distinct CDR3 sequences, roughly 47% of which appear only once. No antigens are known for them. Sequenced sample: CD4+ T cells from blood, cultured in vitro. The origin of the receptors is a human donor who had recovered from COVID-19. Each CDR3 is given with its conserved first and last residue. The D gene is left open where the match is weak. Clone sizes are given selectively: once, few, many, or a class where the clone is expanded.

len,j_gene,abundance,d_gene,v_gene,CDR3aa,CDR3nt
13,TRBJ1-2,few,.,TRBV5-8,CASSLDRANGYTF,TGTGCCAGCAGCTTGGACAGGGCGAACGGCTACACCTTC
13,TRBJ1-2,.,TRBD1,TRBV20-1,CSARLTGGSGYTF,TGCAGTGCTAGATTAACAGGGGGCTCTGGCTACACCTTC
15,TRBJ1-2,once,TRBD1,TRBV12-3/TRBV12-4,CASSFGLGTGHGYTF,TGTGCCAGCAGTTTTGGGTTGGGGACAGGCCATGGCTACACCTTC
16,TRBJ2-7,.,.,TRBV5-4,CASGRKGAGRNYEQYF,TGTGCCAGCGGTCGTAAGGGGGCAGGGAGGAACTACGAGCAGTACTTC
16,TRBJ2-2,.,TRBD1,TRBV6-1,CASSVWQGARTGELFF,TGTGCCAGCAGTGTCTGGCAGGGGGCGAGAACCGGGGAGCTGTTTTTT
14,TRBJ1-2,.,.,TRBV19,CATTSPWQTYGYTF,TGTGCCACGACTAGTCCCTGGCAAACCTATGGCTACACCTTC
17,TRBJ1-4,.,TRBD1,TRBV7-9,CASSPNPPVTGYEKLFF,TGTGCCAGCAGCCCGAACCCTCCAGTGACAGGGTACGAAAAACTGTTTTTT
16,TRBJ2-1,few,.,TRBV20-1,CSARDRQTILYNEQFF,TGCAGTGCTAGAGATCGACAGACGATCCTTTACAATGAGCAGTTCTTC
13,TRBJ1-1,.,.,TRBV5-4,CASSLVDISEAFF,TGTGCCAGCAGCTTGGTGGATATAAGTGAAGCTTTCTTT
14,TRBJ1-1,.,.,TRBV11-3,CASSLQGQNTEAFF,TGTGCCAGCAGTTTACAGGGACAGAACACTGAAGCTTTCTTT
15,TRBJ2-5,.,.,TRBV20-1,CSAMHGTPSQETQYF,TGCAGTGCTATGCACGGCACACCTTCACAAGAGACCCAGTACTTC
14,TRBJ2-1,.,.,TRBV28,CASTPPKTYNEQFF,TGTGCCAGCACCCCTCCAAAGACCTACAATGAGCAGTTCTTC